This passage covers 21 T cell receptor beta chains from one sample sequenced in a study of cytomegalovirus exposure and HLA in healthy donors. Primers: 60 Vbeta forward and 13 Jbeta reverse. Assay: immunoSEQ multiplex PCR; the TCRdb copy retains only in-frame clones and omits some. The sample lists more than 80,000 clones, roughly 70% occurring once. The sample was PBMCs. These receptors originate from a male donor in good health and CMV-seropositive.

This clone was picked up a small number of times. The CDR3 here is CASSQDLGRGVVAGETQYF. CDR3 sequence (DNA): TGCGCCAGCAGCCAAGATTTGGGCAGGGGGGTTGTCGCGGGAGAGACCCAGTACTTC. The rearrangement joins TRBV4-3 to TRBJ2-5; maybe TRBD1 (7 bases). The CDR3 totals 19 residues. CDR1 LGHNA and CDR2 YSLEER come from the germline V gene. V was cut by 0 bases and J by 4 bases, with 24 bases left in between.

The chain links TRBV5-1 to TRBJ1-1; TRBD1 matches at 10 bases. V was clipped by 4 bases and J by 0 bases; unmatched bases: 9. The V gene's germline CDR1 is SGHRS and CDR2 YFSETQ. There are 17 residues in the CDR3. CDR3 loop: CASSPWDRGVVNTEAFF. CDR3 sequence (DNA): TGCGCCAGCAGCCCATGGGACAGGGGAGTGGTGAACACTGAAGCTTTCTTT.

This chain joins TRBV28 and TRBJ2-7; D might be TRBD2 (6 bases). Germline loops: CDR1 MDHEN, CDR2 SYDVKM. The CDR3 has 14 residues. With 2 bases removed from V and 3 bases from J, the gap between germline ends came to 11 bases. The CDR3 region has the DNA TGTGCCAGCAGTTTAAGTCAGGGAGGCTACGAGCAGTACTTC. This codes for CASSLSQGGYEQYF. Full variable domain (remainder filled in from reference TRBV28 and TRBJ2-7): DVKVTQSSRYLVKRTGEKVFLECVQDMDHENMFWYRQDPGLGLRLIYFSYDVKMKEKGDIPEGYSVSREKKERFSLILESASTNQTSMYLCASSLSQGGYEQYFGPGTRLTVT.

The CDR3 DNA reads as TGTGCCAGCAGCGACCAGAGGAGGGGGGGCGATCAGCCCCAGCATTTT. It translates to CASSDQRRGGDQPQHF. The chain carries TRBV5-8 and TRBJ1-5; possibly TRBD1 for D (6 bases). Per germline, CDR1 SGHTS and CDR2 YDEGEE. The ends were cut back, 4 bases at V and 5 bases at J, with 19 bases in the middle. This CDR3 region has 16 residues.

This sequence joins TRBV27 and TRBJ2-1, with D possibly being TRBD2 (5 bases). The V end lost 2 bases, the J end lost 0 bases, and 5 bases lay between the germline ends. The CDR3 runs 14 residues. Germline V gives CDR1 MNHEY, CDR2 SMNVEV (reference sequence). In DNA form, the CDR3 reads TGTGCCAGCAGTTTAGGGAGCTCCTACAATGAGCAGTTCTTC. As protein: CASSLGSSYNEQFF.

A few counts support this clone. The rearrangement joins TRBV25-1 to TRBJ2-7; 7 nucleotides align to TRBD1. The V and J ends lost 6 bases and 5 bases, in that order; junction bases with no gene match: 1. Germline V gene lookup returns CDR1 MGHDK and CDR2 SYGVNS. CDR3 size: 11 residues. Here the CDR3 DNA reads TGTGCCAGCAGCGACAGGGACGAGCAGTACTTC. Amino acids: CASSDRDEQYF.

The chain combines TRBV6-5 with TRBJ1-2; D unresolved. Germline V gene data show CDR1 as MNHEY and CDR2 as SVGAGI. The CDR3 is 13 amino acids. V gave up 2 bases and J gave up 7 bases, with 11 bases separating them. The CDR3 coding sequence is TGTGCCAGCAGTTACGGTTTCAGACTTGGCTACACCTTC. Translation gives CASSYGFRLGYTF.

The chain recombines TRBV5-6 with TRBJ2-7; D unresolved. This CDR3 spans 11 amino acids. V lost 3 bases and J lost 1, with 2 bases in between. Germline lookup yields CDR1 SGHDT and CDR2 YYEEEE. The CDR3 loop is CASSSSYEQYF. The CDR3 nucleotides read TGTGCCAGCAGCTCTTCCTACGAGCAGTACTTC.

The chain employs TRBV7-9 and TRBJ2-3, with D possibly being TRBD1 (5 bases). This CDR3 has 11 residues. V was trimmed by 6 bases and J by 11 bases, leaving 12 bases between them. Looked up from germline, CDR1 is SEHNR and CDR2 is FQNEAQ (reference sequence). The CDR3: CASRSGLGQYF. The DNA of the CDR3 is TGTGCCAGCAGATCAGGGTTAGGGCAGTATTTT. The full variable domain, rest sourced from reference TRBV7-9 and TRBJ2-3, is DTGVSQNPRHKITKRGQNVTFRCDPISEHNRLYWYRQTLGQGPEFLTYFQNEAQLEKSRLLSDRFSAERPKGSFSTLEIQRTEQGDSAMYLCASRSGLGQYFGPGTRLTVL.

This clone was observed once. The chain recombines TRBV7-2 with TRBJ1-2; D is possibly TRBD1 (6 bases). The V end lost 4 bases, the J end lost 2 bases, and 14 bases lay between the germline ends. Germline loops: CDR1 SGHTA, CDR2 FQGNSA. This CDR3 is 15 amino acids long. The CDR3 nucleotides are TGTGCCAGCAGCTCCGCCGGGACACTCAACTATGGCTACACCTTC. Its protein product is CASSSAGTLNYGYTF. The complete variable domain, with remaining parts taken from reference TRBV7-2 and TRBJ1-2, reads GAGVSQSPSNKVTEKGKDVELRCDPISGHTALYWYRQSLGQGLEFLIYFQGNSAPDKSGLPSDRFSAERTGGSVSTLTIQRTQQEDSAVYLCASSSAGTLNYGYTFGSGTRLTVV.

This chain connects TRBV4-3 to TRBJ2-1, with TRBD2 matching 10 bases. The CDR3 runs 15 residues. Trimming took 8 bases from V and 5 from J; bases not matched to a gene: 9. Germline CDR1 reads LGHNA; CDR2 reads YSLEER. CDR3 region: CASGVEREGHNEQFF. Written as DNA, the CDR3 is TGCGCCAGCGGAGTGGAGCGGGAGGGCCACAATGAGCAGTTCTTC.

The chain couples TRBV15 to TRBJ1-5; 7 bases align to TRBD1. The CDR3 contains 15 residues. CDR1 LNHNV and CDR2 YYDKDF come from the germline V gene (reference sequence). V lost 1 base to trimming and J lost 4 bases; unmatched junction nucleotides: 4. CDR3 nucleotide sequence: TGTGCCACCAGCAGAGCAGGGGGTAAGAATCAGCCCCAGCATTTT. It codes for CATSRAGGKNQPQHF.

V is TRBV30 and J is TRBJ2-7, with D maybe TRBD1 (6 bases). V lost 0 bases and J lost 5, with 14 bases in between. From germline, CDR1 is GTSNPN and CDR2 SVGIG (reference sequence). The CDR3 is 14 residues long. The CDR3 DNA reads TGTGCCTGGAGTGTACTGGGGGCAGGTGACGAGCAGTACTTC. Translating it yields CAWSVLGAGDEQYF.

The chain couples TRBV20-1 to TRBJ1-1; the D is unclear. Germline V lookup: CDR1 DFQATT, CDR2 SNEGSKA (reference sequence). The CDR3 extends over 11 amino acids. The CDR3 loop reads CSLAVNTEAFF. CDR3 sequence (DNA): TGCTCCTTGGCCGTAAACACTGAAGCTTTCTTT.

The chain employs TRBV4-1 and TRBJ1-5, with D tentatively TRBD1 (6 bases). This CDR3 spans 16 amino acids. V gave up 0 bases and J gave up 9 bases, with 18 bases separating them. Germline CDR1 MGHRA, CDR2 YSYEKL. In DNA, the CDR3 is TGCGCCAGCAGCCAAGATGGAGAGGGGGAGTTCTTGCCCCAGCATTTT. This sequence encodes CASSQDGEGEFLPQHF.

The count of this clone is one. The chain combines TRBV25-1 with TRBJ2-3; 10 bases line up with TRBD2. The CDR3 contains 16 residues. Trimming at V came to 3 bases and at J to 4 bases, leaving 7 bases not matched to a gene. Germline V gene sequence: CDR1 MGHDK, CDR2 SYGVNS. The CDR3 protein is CASSDFLAGVSDTQYF. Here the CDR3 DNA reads TGTGCCAGCAGTGACTTCCTAGCGGGAGTGTCAGATACGCAGTATTTT.

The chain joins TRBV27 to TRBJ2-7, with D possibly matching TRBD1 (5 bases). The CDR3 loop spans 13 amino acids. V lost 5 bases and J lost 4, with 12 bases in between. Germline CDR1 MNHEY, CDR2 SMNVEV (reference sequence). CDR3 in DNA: TGTGCCAGCAGTCCCCGGGCAGGGTACGAGCAGTACTTC. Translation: CASSPRAGYEQYF.

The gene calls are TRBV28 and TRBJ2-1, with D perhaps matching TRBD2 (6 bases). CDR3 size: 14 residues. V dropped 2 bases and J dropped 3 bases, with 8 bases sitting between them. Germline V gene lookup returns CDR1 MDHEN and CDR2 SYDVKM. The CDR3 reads CASSLAGFYNEQFF. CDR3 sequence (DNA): TGTGCCAGCAGTTTAGCGGGATTCTACAATGAGCAGTTCTTC.

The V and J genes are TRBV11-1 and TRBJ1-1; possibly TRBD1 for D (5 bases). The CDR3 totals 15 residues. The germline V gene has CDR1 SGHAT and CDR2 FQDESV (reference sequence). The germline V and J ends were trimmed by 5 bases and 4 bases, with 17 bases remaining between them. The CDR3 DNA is TGTGCCAGCAGCACCCGGACACCTGGGGTCACTGAAGCTTTCTTT. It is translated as CASSTRTPGVTEAFF.

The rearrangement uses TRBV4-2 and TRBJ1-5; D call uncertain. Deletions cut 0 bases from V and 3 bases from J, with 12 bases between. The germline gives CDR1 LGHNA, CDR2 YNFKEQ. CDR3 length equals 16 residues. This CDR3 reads CASSQEPEAFNQPQHF. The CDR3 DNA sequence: TGTGCCAGCAGCCAAGAGCCGGAGGCGTTCAATCAGCCCCAGCATTTT.

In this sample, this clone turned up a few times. CDR3 in DNA: TGTGCCAGCTCATCGACAGCCAATCAGCCCCAGCATTTT. This encodes CASSSTANQPQHF. The chain links TRBV18 to TRBJ1-5; D is possibly TRBD1 (5 bases). Germline CDR1 is KGHSH and CDR2 is LQKENI. V dropped 5 bases and J dropped 3 bases, with 8 bases sitting between them. CDR3 length equals 13 residues. The variable domain in full, with the rest retrieved from reference TRBV18 and TRBJ1-5, is NAGVMQNPRHLVRRRGQEARLRCSPMKGHSHVYWYRQLPEEGLKFMVYLQKENIIDESGMPKERFSAEFPKEGPSILRIQQVVRGDSAAYFCASSSTANQPQHFGDGTRLSIL.